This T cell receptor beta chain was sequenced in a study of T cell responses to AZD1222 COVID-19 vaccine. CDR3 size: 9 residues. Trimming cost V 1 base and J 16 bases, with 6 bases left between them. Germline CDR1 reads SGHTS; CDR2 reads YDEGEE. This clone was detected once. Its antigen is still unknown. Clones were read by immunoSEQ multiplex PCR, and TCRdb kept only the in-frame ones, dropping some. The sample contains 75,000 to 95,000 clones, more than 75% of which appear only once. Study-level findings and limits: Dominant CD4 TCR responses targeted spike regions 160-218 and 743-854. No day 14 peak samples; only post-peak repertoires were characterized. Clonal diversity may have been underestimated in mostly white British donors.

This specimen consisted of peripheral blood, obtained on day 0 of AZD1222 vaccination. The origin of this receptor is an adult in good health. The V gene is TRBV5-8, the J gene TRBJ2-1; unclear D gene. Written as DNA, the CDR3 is TGTGCCAGCAGCTTGAATAGTTTCTTC. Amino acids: CASSLNSFF.